The 23 T cell receptor beta chains in this list originate from one sample, sequenced in a study of blood T cell repertoires in COVID-19. Sequencing used immunoSEQ multiplex PCR; TCRdb keeps in-frame clones, though not all of them. The data show about 190,000 clones, roughly 81% seen once. The sequencing sample was made of peripheral blood. All receptors come from a woman in her sixties or seventies with active or convalescent COVID-19.

In its sample, this clone was seen once. The chain links TRBV15 to TRBJ2-3; 7 positions agree with TRBD1. Germline values: CDR1 LNHNV, CDR2 YYDKDF (reference sequence). Germline trimming cut 5 bases from V and 1 base from J; bases unmatched to any gene: 0. This CDR3 region has 13 residues. CDR3 in amino acids: CATSGQGTDTQYF. CDR3 sequence (DNA): TGTGCCACCAGCGGACAGGGCACAGATACGCAGTATTTT.

V gene TRBV19 combines with J gene TRBJ2-7; 12 bases align to TRBD2. Germline assignment: CDR1 LNHDA and CDR2 SQIVND (reference sequence). J lost 3 bases, V lost 3 bases, and 0 bases had no gene match. The CDR3 length is 14 residues. The chain's CDR3 is CASSMTSGSYEQYF. Here the CDR3 DNA reads TGTGCCAGTAGTATGACTAGCGGGAGCTACGAGCAGTACTTC.

This chain links TRBV7-3 with TRBJ2-3, with 14 bases identical to TRBD2. CDR1 is SGHTA and CDR2 is FQGTGA in the germline V gene. J lost 3 bases, V lost 5 bases, and 10 bases had no gene match. This CDR3 spans 18 amino acids. CDR3 in amino acids: CASSPTGTSGRLTDTQYF. DNA for the CDR3: TGTGCCAGCAGCCCCACCGGGACTAGCGGGAGACTGACAGATACGCAGTATTTT.

This chain links TRBV5-6 with TRBJ2-7; 9 bases fit TRBD2. Germline trimming cut 1 base from V and 5 bases from J; bases unmatched to any gene: 7. The CDR3 extends over 15 amino acids. Germline values: CDR1 SGHDT, CDR2 YYEEEE. The CDR3 region is CASSLWLAGRNEQYF. The CDR3 nucleotides are TGTGCCAGCAGCTTGTGGCTAGCGGGAAGGAACGAGCAGTACTTC.

The chain recombines TRBV5-1 with TRBJ2-2, with a possible D match to TRBD1 (5 bases). The CDR3 totals 16 residues. V lost 1 base to trimming and J lost 2 bases, with 12 bases between them. The V gene's germline CDR1 is SGHRS and CDR2 YFSETQ. CDR3: CASSLSRGANTGELFF. Written as DNA, the CDR3 is TGCGCCAGCAGCTTGAGTAGGGGCGCTAACACCGGGGAGCTGTTTTTT. The variable domain in full, completed from reference TRBV5-1 and TRBJ2-2, reads KAGVTQTPRYLIKTRGQQVTLSCSPISGHRSVSWYQQTPGQGLQFLFEYFSETQRNKGNFPGRFSGRQFSNSRSEMNVSTLELGDSALYLCASSLSRGANTGELFFGEGSRLTVL.

CDR3 loop: CASSTGHLNYGYTF. CDR3 DNA: TGTGCCAGCAGCACAGGACACCTGAACTATGGCTACACCTTC. The chain employs TRBV7-9 and TRBJ1-2, with a tentative D call TRBD1 (5 bases). Trimming took 5 bases from V and 2 from J, leaving 12 bases between them. CDR3 length equals 14 residues. CDR1 is SEHNR, CDR2 FQNEAQ, per germline (reference sequence).

The chain carries TRBV20-1 and TRBJ2-5; 7 bases are shared with TRBD2. Germline CDR1 DFQATT, CDR2 SNEGSKA (reference sequence). V shed 3 bases and J 5 bases; nucleotides not matched to a gene: 9. This CDR3 is 14 amino acids long. As DNA, the CDR3 is TGCAGTGCTAGTCACGGGGGAGGGCGGGAGACCCAGTACTTC. Translation gives CSASHGGGRETQYF.

The chain recombines TRBV5-5 with TRBJ2-1; possible D gene TRBD1, 5 bases. Trimming removed 4 bases at V and 0 bases at J, with 14 bases between. The CDR3 is 16 amino acids. CDR1 SGHKS and CDR2 YYEKEE come from the germline V gene (reference sequence). The CDR3 loop reads CASSTNQGSSYNEQFF. For the CDR3, the DNA is TGTGCCAGCAGCACAAACCAGGGATCCTCCTACAATGAGCAGTTCTTC.

This clone has just a few counts. The V call is TRBV19, the J call TRBJ1-2; unclear D gene. The CDR3 length is 14 residues. The V end was cut by 4 bases, the J end by 1 base, with 10 bases between. Germline V CDR1 and CDR2: LNHDA, SQIVND (reference sequence). This CDR3 reads CASSTPGINYGYTF. Here the CDR3 DNA reads TGTGCCAGTAGTACCCCCGGGATTAACTATGGCTACACCTTC.

This clone was seen once. The chain recombines TRBV21-1 with TRBJ1-5. TRBV21-1 is given as a pseudogene. The CDR3 consists of 16 residues. The CDR3, as DNA: TGTGCCAGCAGCAAAGGTCCCGGGGAGGTAAGTCAGCCCCAGCATTTT. It is translated as CASSKGPGEVSQPQHF.

This clone was found many times. The chain combines TRBV5-1 with TRBJ2-1; D remains ambiguous. CDR3 length equals 12 residues. Per germline, CDR1 SGHRS and CDR2 YFSETQ. V lost 1 base, J lost 8 bases, and 7 bases lay in between. The CDR3 spells CASSLIGHEQFF. The CDR3 bases are TGCGCCAGCAGCTTGATCGGTCATGAGCAGTTCTTC.

In nucleotides, the CDR3 is TGTGCCACCAGCCCTCAACTAGAGGCCTACGAGCAGTACTTC. This sequence encodes CATSPQLEAYEQYF. This chain uses TRBV15 with TRBJ2-7; possible D gene TRBD2, 5 bases. The V end lost 5 bases, the J end lost 2 bases, and 13 bases lay between the germline ends. CDR1 is LNHNV and CDR2 is YYDKDF in the germline V gene (reference sequence). The CDR3 spans 14 residues.

The CDR3 reads CATPRGLAGGYF. As DNA, the CDR3 is TGTGCCACTCCGAGGGGGCTAGCGGGAGGGTATTTT. V is TRBV6-4 and J is TRBJ2-3; TRBD2 aligns across 11 bases. V gave up 10 bases and J gave up 14 bases; unmatched junction bases: 11. This CDR3 has 12 amino acids. Per germline, CDR1 MRHNA and CDR2 SNTAGT.

V usage is TRBV28 and J usage is TRBJ2-1; 9 bases agree with TRBD2. V shed 2 bases and J 9 bases; nucleotides not matched to a gene: 5. Germline values: CDR1 MDHEN, CDR2 SYDVKM. The length of the CDR3 is 14 residues. CDR3 in amino acids: CASSLSGRPGEQFF. Here the CDR3 DNA reads TGTGCCAGCAGTTTAAGCGGGAGGCCCGGTGAGCAGTTCTTC.

The chain has TRBV5-5 and TRBJ2-3; 7 positions agree with TRBD1. The CDR3 is 14 residues long. The ends lost 3 bases at V and 0 bases at J; junction bases unmatched: 1. The germline CDR1 and CDR2 sequences are SGHKS and YYEKEE (reference sequence). This CDR3 is CASSSGGSTDTQYF. The CDR3 DNA is TGTGCCAGCAGCTCAGGGGGTAGCACAGATACGCAGTATTTT.

The V gene is TRBV10-3, the J gene TRBJ2-1; D gene uncertain. The ends were cut back, 0 bases at V and 5 bases at J, with 8 bases in the middle. Looked up from germline, CDR1 is ENHRY and CDR2 is SYGVKD. This CDR3 comprises 14 residues. The CDR3: CAISESKQDNEQFF. DNA for the CDR3: TGTGCCATCAGTGAGTCGAAGCAGGACAATGAGCAGTTCTTC.

The chain links TRBV2 to TRBJ2-7, with no clear D. The CDR3 covers 13 residues. With 6 bases removed from V and 4 bases from J, the gap between germline ends came to 13 bases. CDR1 is SNHLY, CDR2 FYNNEI, per germline. The DNA for the CDR3 is TGTGCCAGCAGCCCCCGCGAACGTTACGAGCAGTACTTC. This sequence encodes CASSPRERYEQYF.

The chain combines TRBV6-5 with TRBJ2-3; weak D call: TRBD1 (6 bases). V was clipped by 6 bases and J by 2 bases, with 9 bases between them. The germline V gene has CDR1 MNHEY and CDR2 SVGAGI. The CDR3 contains 13 residues. CDR3 DNA sequence: TGTGCCAGCAGGGACAGTATCACAGATACGCAGTATTTT. Translated, it gives CASRDSITDTQYF.

This clone was observed many times. The chain recombines TRBV4-1 with TRBJ1-5; weak D call: TRBD1 (5 bases). Deletions cut 0 bases from V and 4 bases from J, with 10 bases between. The CDR3 extends over 15 amino acids. From germline, CDR1 is MGHRA and CDR2 YSYEKL. In DNA, the CDR3 is TGCGCCAGCAGCCAAGAGGGACTGGGAAATCAGCCCCAGCATTTT. Protein product: CASSQEGLGNQPQHF.

V and J are TRBV7-9 and TRBJ2-3; 8 bases agree with TRBD2. With 2 bases clipped from V and 4 bases from J, the junction kept 8 bases outside the gene matches. CDR1 SEHNR and CDR2 FQNEAQ come from the germline V gene (reference sequence). The CDR3 is 16 residues long. CDR3: CASSLLTGGPSDTQYF. CDR3 sequence (DNA): TGTGCCAGCAGCTTACTTACGGGAGGGCCCTCAGATACGCAGTATTTT.

The J gene is TRBJ2-1, the V gene TRBV11-2; 8 positions match TRBD2. CDR3 length: 14 residues. Germline V gene sequence: CDR1 SGHAT, CDR2 FQNNGV. Trimming at V came to 5 bases and at J to 5 bases, leaving 5 bases not matched to a gene. For the CDR3, the DNA is TGTGCCAGCAGCCCCATCGGGGGGGACAATGAGCAGTTCTTC. Its protein product is CASSPIGGDNEQFF.

In this sample, this clone turned up a few times. J is TRBJ2-7 and V is TRBV2, with TRBD1 matching 8 bases. Germline CDR1 reads SNHLY; CDR2 reads FYNNEI. The V segment lost 8 bases and the J segment 2 bases; nucleotides outside the gene matches: 8. The CDR3 extends over 14 amino acids. CDR3 in amino acids: CASFRDRRTYEQYF. The CDR3 nucleotides are TGTGCCAGCTTTAGGGACAGGAGAACCTACGAGCAGTACTTC.

This sequence joins TRBV27 and TRBJ1-2; D may be TRBD1 (5 bases). Germline V gives CDR1 MNHEY, CDR2 SMNVEV (reference sequence). There are 15 residues in the CDR3. V lost 3 bases and J 7 bases, leaving 18 bases between the germline ends. The chain's CDR3 is CASSFGGTYISGYTF. CDR3 DNA sequence: TGTGCCAGCAGTTTTGGGGGGACCTACATATCTGGCTACACCTTC.